Listed below are T cell receptor beta chains from one sample, sequenced in a study of blood T cell repertoires in COVID-19. Assay used: immunoSEQ multiplex PCR; TCRdb lists only in-frame clones, some missing. The sample lists 200,000 to 250,000 clones; 70% to 85% were seen once. The sample consisted of peripheral blood. The receptor source for this set is a woman aged 80 or older with COVID-19, enrolled during active disease. CDR3s include the opening cysteine and the closing phenylalanine or tryptophan. The D gene is left open where the match is weak. Size values are once, few and many counts, or a class for expanded clones, and some rows have none.

v_call: TRBV11-1; d_call: .; j_call: TRBJ2-3; clone_size: .; cdr3_nt: TGTGCCAGCAGACAACGCGACAGAACTTTCACAGATACGCAGTATTTT; cdr3_aa: CASRQRDRTFTDTQYF
v_call: TRBV5-6; d_call: .; j_call: TRBJ1-4; clone_size: .; cdr3_nt: TGTGCCAGCAGCTTCGGGGGAACATATGAAAAACTGTTTTTT; cdr3_aa: CASSFGGTYEKLFF
v_call: TRBV2; d_call: .; j_call: TRBJ1-3; clone_size: .; cdr3_nt: TGTGCCAGCAGTGTAACAGACGGGATCTCTGGAAACACCATATATTTT; cdr3_aa: CASSVTDGISGNTIYF
v_call: TRBV19; d_call: .; j_call: TRBJ1-4; clone_size: .; cdr3_nt: TGTGCCAGTACCCCCAGTTACGATGAAAAACTGTTTTTT; cdr3_aa: CASTPSYDEKLFF
v_call: TRBV10-3; d_call: .; j_call: TRBJ2-3; clone_size: once; cdr3_nt: TGTGCCATCAGCGGCCGTGGAGTAGGCACAGATACGCAGTATTTT; cdr3_aa: CAISGRGVGTDTQYF
v_call: TRBV9; d_call: TRBD2; j_call: TRBJ2-3; clone_size: once; cdr3_nt: TGTGCCAGCAGCGTAGGAGTGGGCGGGGGAAGCACAGATACGCAGTATTTT; cdr3_aa: CASSVGVGGGSTDTQYF
v_call: TRBV6-5; d_call: TRBD1; j_call: TRBJ1-2; clone_size: few; cdr3_nt: TGTGCCAGCAGTTACTCGGACAGGGTTGGCTACACCTTC; cdr3_aa: CASSYSDRVGYTF
v_call: TRBV6-5; d_call: .; j_call: TRBJ1-4; clone_size: .; cdr3_nt: TGTGCCAGCAGTTCACCGGCCCGAGGGGAAAAACTGTTTTTT; cdr3_aa: CASSSPARGEKLFF
v_call: TRBV6-5; d_call: TRBD1; j_call: TRBJ1-5; clone_size: .; cdr3_nt: TGTGCCAGCAGCCCGGGACAGCCGGCACAGCCCCAGCATTTT; cdr3_aa: CASSPGQPAQPQHF
v_call: TRBV7-9; d_call: TRBD1; j_call: TRBJ1-2; clone_size: .; cdr3_nt: TGTGCCAGCAGCCGAACAGGGGACCCCAGCTATGGCTACACCTTC; cdr3_aa: CASSRTGDPSYGYTF
v_call: TRBV6-5; d_call: TRBD1; j_call: TRBJ1-1; clone_size: few; cdr3_nt: TGTGCCAGCAGCTCAATGACAGGGACGAACACTGAAGCTTTCTTT; cdr3_aa: CASSSMTGTNTEAFF
v_call: TRBV7-9; d_call: TRBD1; j_call: TRBJ1-5; clone_size: .; cdr3_nt: TGTGCCAGCAGCCCTCAGGGGGATCAGCCCCAGCATTTT; cdr3_aa: CASSPQGDQPQHF
v_call: TRBV5-1; d_call: .; j_call: TRBJ1-1; clone_size: once; cdr3_nt: TGCGCCAGCAGCTTGCTTCAGGGGCAGGACACTGAAGCTTCCTTT; cdr3_aa: CASSLLQGQDTEASF
v_call: TRBV28; d_call: TRBD1; j_call: TRBJ2-7; clone_size: .; cdr3_nt: TGTGCCAGCAGTTTCCTCTCGACAGGGATATATCCCTACGAGCAGTACTTC; cdr3_aa: CASSFLSTGIYPYEQYF
v_call: TRBV4-1; d_call: TRBD1; j_call: TRBJ2-5; clone_size: .; cdr3_nt: TGCGCCAGCAGCCTGACAGGGGGGCAAGAGACCCAGTACTTC; cdr3_aa: CASSLTGGQETQYF
v_call: TRBV9; d_call: .; j_call: TRBJ2-1; clone_size: few; cdr3_nt: TGTGCCAGCAGCGTTCAGGGTCTAAATGAGCAGTTCTTC; cdr3_aa: CASSVQGLNEQFF
v_call: TRBV7-9; d_call: .; j_call: TRBJ2-5; clone_size: once; cdr3_nt: TGTGCCAGCAGTCAACAGGGAATTCAAGAGACCCAGTACTTC; cdr3_aa: CASSQQGIQETQYF
v_call: TRBV5-8; d_call: .; j_call: TRBJ1-3; clone_size: .; cdr3_nt: TGTGCCAGCAGCCAACGGAGGGTTGGAAACACCATATATTTT; cdr3_aa: CASSQRRVGNTIYF
v_call: TRBV13; d_call: .; j_call: TRBJ2-7; clone_size: .; cdr3_nt: TGTGCCAGCAGCTTACCGACAGGGACCGGGACTGGTTACGAGCAGTACTTC; cdr3_aa: CASSLPTGTGTGYEQYF
v_call: TRBV5-1; d_call: .; j_call: TRBJ2-7; clone_size: .; cdr3_nt: TGCGCCAGGGATTGGGGCCCAGCCGAGCAGTACTTC; cdr3_aa: CARDWGPAEQYF
v_call: TRBV2; d_call: TRBD1; j_call: TRBJ2-3; clone_size: .; cdr3_nt: TGTGCCACCCCGACAGGGGACAACACAGATACGCAGTATTTT; cdr3_aa: CATPTGDNTDTQYF
v_call: TRBV4-1; d_call: TRBD2; j_call: TRBJ2-3; clone_size: few; cdr3_nt: TGCGCCAGCAGCCAGGGGGGCGGGAGGGACCGCACAGATACGCAGTATTTT; cdr3_aa: CASSQGGGRDRTDTQYF
v_call: TRBV5-1; d_call: TRBD2; j_call: TRBJ2-1; clone_size: .; cdr3_nt: TGCGCCAGCAGCGATGGACTAGCGGGAGGCGATGAGCAGTTCTTC; cdr3_aa: CASSDGLAGGDEQFF
v_call: TRBV3-1/TRBV3-2; d_call: .; j_call: TRBJ2-7; clone_size: .; cdr3_nt: TGTGCCAGCAGCGACGCGACAGGCGCCTACGAGCAGTACTTC; cdr3_aa: CASSDATGAYEQYF
v_call: TRBV7-2; d_call: TRBD2; j_call: TRBJ2-2; clone_size: .; cdr3_nt: TGTGCCAGCAGCCCTAGCGGGGGGTTTACCGGGGAGCTGTTTTTT; cdr3_aa: CASSPSGGFTGELFF
v_call: TRBV19; d_call: .; j_call: TRBJ1-4; clone_size: .; cdr3_nt: TGTGCCAGTTACTCCAACAGGGCCCCCCGAGATGAAAAACTGTTTTTT; cdr3_aa: CASYSNRAPRDEKLFF
v_call: TRBV6-1; d_call: .; j_call: TRBJ1-2; clone_size: .; cdr3_nt: TGTGCCAGCAGTGAAGGCTACAGGGCCAACTATGGCTACACCTTC; cdr3_aa: CASSEGYRANYGYTF
v_call: TRBV19; d_call: TRBD2; j_call: TRBJ2-3; clone_size: .; cdr3_nt: TGTGCCAGTAGTACGACGCGACTAGCGCTAAATGGAGATACGCAGTATTTT; cdr3_aa: CASSTTRLALNGDTQYF
v_call: TRBV5-4; d_call: TRBD2; j_call: TRBJ2-3; clone_size: .; cdr3_nt: TGTGCCAGCAGCTTGGTAATAGCGGGAGGCGATACGCAGTATTTT; cdr3_aa: CASSLVIAGGDTQYF
v_call: TRBV28; d_call: .; j_call: TRBJ2-1; clone_size: .; cdr3_nt: TGTGCCAGCAAGCTGCGGCAAACCTACAATGAGCAGTTCTTC; cdr3_aa: CASKLRQTYNEQFF
v_call: TRBV18; d_call: .; j_call: TRBJ2-7; clone_size: .; cdr3_nt: TGTGCCAGCAGCCGTGATAGCTCCTACGAGCAGTACTTC; cdr3_aa: CASSRDSSYEQYF
v_call: TRBV3-1/TRBV3-2; d_call: .; j_call: TRBJ1-1; clone_size: .; cdr3_nt: TGTGCCAGCAGCCAAGTCAGGGCTACTGAAGCTTTCTTT; cdr3_aa: CASSQVRATEAFF
v_call: TRBV9; d_call: .; j_call: TRBJ1-1; clone_size: .; cdr3_nt: TGTGCCAGCAGCGTAGGCGGGGTCTTGAACACTGAAGCTTTCTTT; cdr3_aa: CASSVGGVLNTEAFF
v_call: TRBV6-1; d_call: .; j_call: TRBJ2-1; clone_size: .; cdr3_nt: TGTGCCAGCAGTGAAAACACACCTGCCTACAATGAGCAGTTCTTC; cdr3_aa: CASSENTPAYNEQFF
v_call: TRBV5-4; d_call: TRBD1; j_call: TRBJ2-7; clone_size: .; cdr3_nt: TGTGCCAGCAGCTTGTACCAATTCCGGACCGGGACAGGACGCTACGAGCAGTACTTC; cdr3_aa: CASSLYQFRTGTGRYEQYF
v_call: TRBV18; d_call: TRBD1; j_call: TRBJ1-2; clone_size: .; cdr3_nt: TGTGCCAGCTCACCGACCGGGACAGTCACTAACTATGGCTACACCTTC; cdr3_aa: CASSPTGTVTNYGYTF
v_call: TRBV7-3; d_call: .; j_call: TRBJ2-2; clone_size: .; cdr3_nt: TGTGCCAGCAGCCGAACCAGGGTATCCGGGGAGCTGTTTTTT; cdr3_aa: CASSRTRVSGELFF
v_call: TRBV29-1; d_call: .; j_call: TRBJ2-1; clone_size: .; cdr3_nt: TGCAGCGTTGAAGGGCTTAAATCCTACAATGAGCAGTTCTTC; cdr3_aa: CSVEGLKSYNEQFF
v_call: TRBV5-1; d_call: .; j_call: TRBJ2-1; clone_size: .; cdr3_nt: TGCGCCAGCAGCTTGGGAGGAACTAACAATGAGCAGTTCTTC; cdr3_aa: CASSLGGTNNEQFF
v_call: TRBV11-1; d_call: .; j_call: TRBJ1-1; clone_size: .; cdr3_nt: TGTGCCAGCAGCGTAGGGGCAGAGCGAGGGCTAACTGAAGCTTTCTTT; cdr3_aa: CASSVGAERGLTEAFF
v_call: TRBV3-1/TRBV3-2; d_call: .; j_call: TRBJ2-7; clone_size: .; cdr3_nt: TGTGCCAGCAGCCAAGTGGAGGGCTACGAGCAGTACTTC; cdr3_aa: CASSQVEGYEQYF
v_call: TRBV19; d_call: .; j_call: TRBJ1-5; clone_size: .; cdr3_nt: TGTGCCAGTAGTGGGTCCAGGGCCAGCAGGAATCAGCCCCAGCATTTT; cdr3_aa: CASSGSRASRNQPQHF
v_call: TRBV5-1; d_call: .; j_call: TRBJ2-2; clone_size: .; cdr3_nt: TGCGCCAGCAGCTTGGGCCGAGGCGACACCGGGGAGCTGTTTTTT; cdr3_aa: CASSLGRGDTGELFF
v_call: TRBV3-1/TRBV3-2; d_call: .; j_call: TRBJ2-2; clone_size: .; cdr3_nt: TGTGCCAGCAGACCCGGCGTCCCCGGGACCGGGGAGCTGTTTTTT; cdr3_aa: CASRPGVPGTGELFF
v_call: TRBV6-1; d_call: .; j_call: TRBJ1-5; clone_size: .; cdr3_nt: TGTGCCAGCAGCGTTACGAGGGGAGGTAATCAGCCCCAGCATTTT; cdr3_aa: CASSVTRGGNQPQHF
v_call: TRBV5-1; d_call: .; j_call: TRBJ1-1; clone_size: .; cdr3_nt: TGCGCCAGCAGCTTGGCGGGGAACGGTGAAGCTTTCTTT; cdr3_aa: CASSLAGNGEAFF
v_call: TRBV9; d_call: TRBD1; j_call: TRBJ2-1; clone_size: once; cdr3_nt: TGTGCCAGCAGCCCCGCATGGTCCGGGACAGGGAGTAATGAGCAGTTCTTC; cdr3_aa: CASSPAWSGTGSNEQFF
v_call: TRBV28; d_call: TRBD1; j_call: TRBJ2-7; clone_size: once; cdr3_nt: TGTGCCAGCAGTGGAACAGGGGGCGGGTGGTACGAGCAGTACTTC; cdr3_aa: CASSGTGGGWYEQYF
v_call: TRBV28; d_call: TRBD1; j_call: TRBJ1-2; clone_size: .; cdr3_nt: TGTGCCAGCGGTTGGTCAGGGGGCAGGAAGGGCTACACCTTC; cdr3_aa: CASGWSGGRKGYTF
v_call: TRBV21-1; d_call: .; j_call: TRBJ2-1; clone_size: .; cdr3_nt: TGTGCCAGCAGCAAAGTGCATACGAGCTCCTACAATGAGCAGTTCTTC; cdr3_aa: CASSKVHTSSYNEQFF
v_call: TRBV19; d_call: .; j_call: TRBJ2-5; clone_size: .; cdr3_nt: TGTGCCAGTAGTGGGCCCAGGGGGACCCAGTACTTC; cdr3_aa: CASSGPRGTQYF
v_call: TRBV7-6; d_call: TRBD1; j_call: TRBJ1-1; clone_size: .; cdr3_nt: TGTGCCAGCAGCTTAGCGCCGGCAGGGGGTGTCACTGAAGCTTTCTTT; cdr3_aa: CASSLAPAGGVTEAFF
v_call: TRBV5-1; d_call: .; j_call: TRBJ1-1; clone_size: .; cdr3_nt: TGCGCCAGCAGCCAGGAACGAGAAGGAGGGGATGAAGCTTTCTTT; cdr3_aa: CASSQEREGGDEAFF
v_call: TRBV11-1; d_call: TRBD1; j_call: TRBJ1-6; clone_size: once; cdr3_nt: TGTGCCAGCAGCTCACAGGGGGCGCCCAATTCACCCCTCCACTTT; cdr3_aa: CASSSQGAPNSPLHF
v_call: TRBV27; d_call: TRBD1; j_call: TRBJ1-4; clone_size: .; cdr3_nt: TGTGCCAGCAGTTTCAGTAGGGACAGGGACCTGTTTTTT; cdr3_aa: CASSFSRDRDLFF
v_call: TRBV18; d_call: TRBD2; j_call: TRBJ2-1; clone_size: .; cdr3_nt: TGTGCCAGCTCACCCCTAGCGGGGGGGGACAATGAGCAGTTCTTC; cdr3_aa: CASSPLAGGDNEQFF
v_call: TRBV28; d_call: .; j_call: TRBJ2-1; clone_size: .; cdr3_nt: TGTGCCAGCAGCCCCTTGGGTAGCTTCAATGAGCAGTTCTTC; cdr3_aa: CASSPLGSFNEQFF
v_call: TRBV6-5; d_call: .; j_call: TRBJ2-1; clone_size: .; cdr3_nt: TGTGCCAGTTCATTAGCGGCCTACAATGAGCAGTTCTTC; cdr3_aa: CASSLAAYNEQFF
v_call: TRBV6-2/TRBV6-3; d_call: .; j_call: TRBJ2-3; clone_size: .; cdr3_nt: TGTGCCAGCAGTATAGTCGGCACAGATACGCAGTATTTT; cdr3_aa: CASSIVGTDTQYF